The clone carrying this TCR beta chain was detected ten times or more. Assessment by CT and PET/CT found all patients node-negative, and none had prior chemotherapy, radiotherapy or other malignancies. Genomic DNA provided the template from which TCR beta CDR3 was amplified by two-round multiplex PCR. Primers targeting each individual TRBV and TRBJ gene were applied in first-round PCR. Second-round PCR employed universal primers. TCRdb recomputed calls from the multiplex PCR reads with MiXCR, one row per CDR3 protein. This sample carries about 20,000 distinct CDR3 sequences, 44% of them seen once, and the ten largest clones take about two fifths. This sample is part of a study of prognosis after radiotherapy for stage I lung cancer. Study at large: While about 7 patients had squamous cell carcinoma tumors, the tumors of roughly 13 were adenocarcinoma. A few patients developed post-radiotherapy distant metastases at median roughly seven months; 15 had no significant progression.

The germline CDR1 and CDR2 sequences are DFQATT and SNEGSKA (reference sequence). The CDR3 consists of 13 residues. V dropped 4 bases and J dropped 6 bases, with 13 bases sitting between them. This TCR was recovered from a donor aged 50 or older with non-small cell lung cancer. V usage is TRBV20-1 and J usage is TRBJ2-1; D could derive from TRBD1 or TRBD2 (5 bases each). The specimen was PBMCs, collected before or after stereotactic body radiation therapy (not recorded which). The CDR3 reads CSAIIMRGNEQFF. Here the CDR3 DNA reads TGCAGTGCTATCATAATGAGGGGCAATGAGCAGTTCTTC.